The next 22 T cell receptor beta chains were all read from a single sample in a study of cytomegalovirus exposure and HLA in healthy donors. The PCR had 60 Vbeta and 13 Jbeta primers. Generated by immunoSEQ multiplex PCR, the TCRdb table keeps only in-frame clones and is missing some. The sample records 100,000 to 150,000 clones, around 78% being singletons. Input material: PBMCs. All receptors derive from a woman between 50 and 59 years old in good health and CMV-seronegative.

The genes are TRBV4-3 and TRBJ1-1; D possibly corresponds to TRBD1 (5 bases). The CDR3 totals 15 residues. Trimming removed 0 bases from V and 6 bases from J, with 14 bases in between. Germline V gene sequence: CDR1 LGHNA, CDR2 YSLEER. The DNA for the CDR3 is TGCGCCAGCAGCCAAGACAGGGATGAAATAGCTGAAGCTTTCTTT. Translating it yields CASSQDRDEIAEAFF.

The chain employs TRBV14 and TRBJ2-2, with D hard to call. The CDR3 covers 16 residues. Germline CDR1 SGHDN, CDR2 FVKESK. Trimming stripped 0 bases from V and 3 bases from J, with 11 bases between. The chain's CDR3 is CASSQESAPHTGELFF. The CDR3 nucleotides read TGTGCCAGCAGCCAAGAATCAGCGCCCCACACCGGGGAGCTGTTTTTT. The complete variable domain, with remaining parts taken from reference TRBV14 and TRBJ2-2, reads EAGVTQFPSHSVIEKGQTVTLRCDPISGHDNLYWYRRVMGKEIKFLLHFVKESKQDESGMPNNRFLAERTGGTYSTLKVQPAELEDSGVYFCASSQESAPHTGELFFGEGSRLTVL.

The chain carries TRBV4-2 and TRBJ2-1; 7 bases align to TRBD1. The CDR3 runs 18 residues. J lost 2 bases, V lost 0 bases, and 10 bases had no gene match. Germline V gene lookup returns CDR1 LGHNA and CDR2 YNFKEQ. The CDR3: CASSQESRGGPAYNEQFF. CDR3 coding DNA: TGTGCCAGCAGCCAAGAGTCCCGAGGGGGCCCGGCCTACAATGAGCAGTTCTTC.

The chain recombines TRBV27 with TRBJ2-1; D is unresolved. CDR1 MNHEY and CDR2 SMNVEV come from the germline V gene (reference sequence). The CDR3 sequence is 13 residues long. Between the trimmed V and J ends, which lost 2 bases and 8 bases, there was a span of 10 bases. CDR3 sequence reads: CASSLRQSDEQFF. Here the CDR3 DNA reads TGTGCCAGCAGTTTAAGACAATCCGATGAGCAGTTCTTC.

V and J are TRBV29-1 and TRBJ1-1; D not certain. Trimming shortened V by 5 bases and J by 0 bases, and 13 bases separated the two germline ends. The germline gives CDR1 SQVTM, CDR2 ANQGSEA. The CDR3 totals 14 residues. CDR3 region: CSVQRTTLNTEAFF. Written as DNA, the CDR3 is TGCAGCGTTCAGCGAACGACCTTGAACACTGAAGCTTTCTTT. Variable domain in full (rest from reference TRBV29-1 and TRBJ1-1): SAVISQKPSRDICQRGTSLTIQCQVDSQVTMMFWYRQQPGQSLTLIATANQGSEATYESGFVIDKFPISRPNLTFSTLTVSNMSPEDSSIYLCSVQRTTLNTEAFFGQGTRLTVV.

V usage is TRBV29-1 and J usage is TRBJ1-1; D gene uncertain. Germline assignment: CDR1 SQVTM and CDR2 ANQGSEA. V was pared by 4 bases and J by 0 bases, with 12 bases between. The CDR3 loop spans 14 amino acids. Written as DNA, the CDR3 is TGCAGCGTTGTGCTAAAACTTATGAACACTGAAGCTTTCTTT. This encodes CSVVLKLMNTEAFF.

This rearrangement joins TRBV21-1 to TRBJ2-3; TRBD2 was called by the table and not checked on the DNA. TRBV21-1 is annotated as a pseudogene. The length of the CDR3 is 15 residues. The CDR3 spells CASGTSGRLIDTQYF. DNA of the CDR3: TGTGCCAGCGGGACTAGCGGGAGGTTGATAGATACGCAGTATTTT.

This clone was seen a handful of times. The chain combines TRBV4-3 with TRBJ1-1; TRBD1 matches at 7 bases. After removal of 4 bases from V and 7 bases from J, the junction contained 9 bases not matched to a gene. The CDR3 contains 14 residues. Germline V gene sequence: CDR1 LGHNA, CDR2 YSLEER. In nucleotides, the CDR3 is TGCGCCAGCAGCCTTTTCGACAGGGCGGTTGAAGCTTTCTTT. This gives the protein CASSLFDRAVEAFF.

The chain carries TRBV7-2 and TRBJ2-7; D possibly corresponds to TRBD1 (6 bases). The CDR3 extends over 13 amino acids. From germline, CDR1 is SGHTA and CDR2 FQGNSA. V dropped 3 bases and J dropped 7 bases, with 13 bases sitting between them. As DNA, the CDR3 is TGTGCCAGCAGCTTCGAGACAGGCGGTGAGCAGTACTTC. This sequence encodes CASSFETGGEQYF.

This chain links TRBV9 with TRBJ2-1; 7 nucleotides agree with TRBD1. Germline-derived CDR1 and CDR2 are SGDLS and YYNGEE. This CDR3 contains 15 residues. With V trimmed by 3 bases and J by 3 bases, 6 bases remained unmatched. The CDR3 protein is CASSARQGDYNEQFF. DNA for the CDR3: TGTGCCAGCAGCGCCAGACAGGGAGACTACAATGAGCAGTTCTTC.

CDR3 loop: CASSEGGGRGYEQYV. DNA of the CDR3: TGTGCCAGCAGTGAAGGGGGCGGGAGAGGCTACGAGCAGTACGTC. The rearrangement uses TRBV2 and TRBJ2-7, with 7 nucleotides matching TRBD2. The germline V gene has CDR1 SNHLY and CDR2 FYNNEI. The CDR3 totals 15 residues. Unmatched junction bases numbered 6, after V lost 1 base and J lost 3 bases.

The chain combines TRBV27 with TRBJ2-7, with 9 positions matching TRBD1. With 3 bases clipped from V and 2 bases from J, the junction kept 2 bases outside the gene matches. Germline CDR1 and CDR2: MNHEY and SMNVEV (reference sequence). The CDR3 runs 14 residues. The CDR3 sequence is CASSLGQGTYEQYV. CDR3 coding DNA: TGTGCCAGCAGTTTGGGACAGGGAACCTACGAGCAGTACGTC.

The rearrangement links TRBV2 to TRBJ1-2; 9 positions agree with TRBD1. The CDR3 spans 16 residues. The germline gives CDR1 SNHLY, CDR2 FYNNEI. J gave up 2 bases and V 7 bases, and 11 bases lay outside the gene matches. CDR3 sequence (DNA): TGTGCCAGCACCCCCAGTCGGACAGGGGAAAACTATGGCTACACCTTC. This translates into CASTPSRTGENYGYTF. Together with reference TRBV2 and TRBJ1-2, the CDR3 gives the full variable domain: EPEVTQTPSHQVTQMGQEVILRCVPISNHLYFYWYRQILGQKVEFLVSFYNNEISEKSEIFDDQFSVERPDGSNFTLKIRSTKLEDSAMYFCASTPSRTGENYGYTFGSGTRLTVV.

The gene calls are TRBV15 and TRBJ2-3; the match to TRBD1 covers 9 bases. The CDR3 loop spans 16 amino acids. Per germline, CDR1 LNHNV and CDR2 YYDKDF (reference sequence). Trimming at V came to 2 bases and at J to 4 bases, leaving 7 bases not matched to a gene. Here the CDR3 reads CATSRWGGTGSDTQYF. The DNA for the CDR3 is TGTGCCACCAGCAGATGGGGCGGGACAGGGTCAGATACGCAGTATTTT.

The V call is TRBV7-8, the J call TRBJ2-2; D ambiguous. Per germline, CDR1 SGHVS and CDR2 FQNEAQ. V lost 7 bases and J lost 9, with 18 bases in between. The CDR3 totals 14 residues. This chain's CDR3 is CASIGRVPSRELFF. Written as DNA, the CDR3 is TGTGCCAGCATCGGCCGGGTTCCCTCCCGGGAGCTGTTTTTT.

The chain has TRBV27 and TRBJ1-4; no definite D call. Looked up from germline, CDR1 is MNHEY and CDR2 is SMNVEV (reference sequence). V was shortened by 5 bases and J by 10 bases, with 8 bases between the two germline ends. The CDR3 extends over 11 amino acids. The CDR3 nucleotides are TGTGCCAGCAGTGACGGAGGAAAACTGTTTTTT. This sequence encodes CASSDGGKLFF.

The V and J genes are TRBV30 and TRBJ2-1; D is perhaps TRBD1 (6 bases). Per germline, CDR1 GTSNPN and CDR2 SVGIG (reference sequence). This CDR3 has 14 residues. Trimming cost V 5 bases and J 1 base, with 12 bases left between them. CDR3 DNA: TGTGCCTGGGGGCCCAGGGGATCCTACAATGAGCAGTTCTTC. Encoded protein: CAWGPRGSYNEQFF.

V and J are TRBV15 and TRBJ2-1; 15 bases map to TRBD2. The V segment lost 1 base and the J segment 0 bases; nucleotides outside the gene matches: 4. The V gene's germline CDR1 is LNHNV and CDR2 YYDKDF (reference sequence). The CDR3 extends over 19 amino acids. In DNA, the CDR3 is TGTGCCACCAGCAGAGCCCCGGGACTAGCGGGAGGCTCCTACAATGAGCAGTTCTTC. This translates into CATSRAPGLAGGSYNEQFF.

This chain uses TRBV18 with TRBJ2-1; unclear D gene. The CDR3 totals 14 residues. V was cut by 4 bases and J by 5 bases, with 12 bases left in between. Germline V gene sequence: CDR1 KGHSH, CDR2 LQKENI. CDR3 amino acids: CASSLSSWNNEQFF. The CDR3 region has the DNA TGTGCCAGCTCACTGTCTAGTTGGAACAATGAGCAGTTCTTC.

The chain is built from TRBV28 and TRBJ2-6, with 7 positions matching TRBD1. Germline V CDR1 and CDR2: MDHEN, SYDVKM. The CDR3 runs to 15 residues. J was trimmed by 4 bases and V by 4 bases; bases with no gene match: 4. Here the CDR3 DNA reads TGTGCCAGCAGTTCGACAGGGAACGGGGCCAACGTCCTGACTTTC. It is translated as CASSSTGNGANVLTF.

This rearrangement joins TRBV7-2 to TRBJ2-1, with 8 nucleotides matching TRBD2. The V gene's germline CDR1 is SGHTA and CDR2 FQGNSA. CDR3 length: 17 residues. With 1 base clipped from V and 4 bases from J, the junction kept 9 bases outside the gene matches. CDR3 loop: CASSLDFGTRMYNEQFF. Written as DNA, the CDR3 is TGTGCCAGCAGCTTAGATTTCGGGACTAGGATGTACAATGAGCAGTTCTTC. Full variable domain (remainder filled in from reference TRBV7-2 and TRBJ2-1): GAGVSQSPSNKVTEKGKDVELRCDPISGHTALYWYRQSLGQGLEFLIYFQGNSAPDKSGLPSDRFSAERTGGSVSTLTIQRTQQEDSAVYLCASSLDFGTRMYNEQFFGPGTRLTVL.

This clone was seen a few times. CDR3 sequence: CASSLLGTGGSSGANVLTF. The CDR3 DNA is TGTGCCAGCAGCTTACTTGGGACAGGGGGAAGCTCTGGGGCCAACGTCCTGACTTTC. V is TRBV7-2 and J is TRBJ2-6; 11 bases match TRBD1. The germline CDR1 and CDR2 sequences are SGHTA and FQGNSA. Germline trimming cut 2 bases from V and 0 bases from J; bases unmatched to any gene: 6. The CDR3 runs to 19 residues.